These T cell receptor beta chains were read from a single sample in a study of T cell clonotyping in hematopoietic cell transplantation. Using immunoSEQ multiplex PCR, the repertoire was profiled, and TCRdb retains in-frame clones only, with some absent. The sample holds tens of thousands of clones; 95% are singletons and the top ten take 0.85% to 1%. Sequencing input: peripheral blood mononuclear cells. The receptors were gathered from a man aged 25-40 years in good health. Some clones in this sample may be carry-over from other donors' samples. Both conserved end residues are part of each CDR3. The D gene is left open where the match is weak. Clone size is stated in some rows and not others, as once, few, many or a class when expanded.

TRBJ1-5 | TRBD1 | once | TRBV5-1 | CASSLDPTGDSNQPQHF | TGCGCCAGCAGCTTGGACCCGACAGGGGATAGCAATCAGCCCCAGCATTTT
TRBJ2-2 | NA | NA | TRBV9 | CASSPRVGELFF | TGTGCCAGCAGCCCTCGCGTTGGGGAGCTGTTTTTT
TRBJ2-2 | TRBD2 | NA | TRBV7-2 | CASSLWGAGGTGELFF | TGTGCCAGCAGCTTATGGGGGGCGGGAGGGACCGGGGAGCTGTTTTTT
TRBJ1-4 | NA | once | TRBV5-6 | CASSSPPGNEKLFF | TGTGCCAGCAGCAGCCCACCCGGGAATGAAAAACTGTTTTTT
TRBJ2-3 | NA | NA | TRBV10-3 | CAISLTGNTDTQYF | TGTGCCATCAGCCTGACAGGTAACACAGATACGCAGTATTTT
TRBJ1-5 | NA | NA | TRBV7-2 | CASSLRGVAVGHQPQHF | TGTGCCAGCAGCTTAAGGGGCGTCGCAGTGGGGCATCAGCCCCAGCATTTT
TRBJ1-2 | TRBD1 | NA | TRBV29-1 | CSASLRDRGLINTF | TGCAGCGCATCACTCCGGGACAGGGGCCTAATAAACACCTTC
TRBJ1-4 | NA | NA | TRBV19 | CASGDGEATNEKLFF | TGTGCCAGTGGGGATGGGGAGGCAACTAATGAAAAACTGTTTTTT
TRBJ2-7 | NA | NA | TRBV4-3 | CASSQGRGIYEQYF | TGCGCCAGCAGCCAGGGCCGGGGTATCTACGAGCAGTACTTC
TRBJ1-2 | NA | NA | TRBV30 | CAWSVLEEENYGYTF | TGTGCCTGGAGTGTACTTGAGGAAGAGAACTATGGCTACACCTTC
TRBJ1-2 | TRBD1 | NA | TRBV10-2 | CASRPGTGGNYGYTF | TGCGCCAGCCGGCCCGGGACAGGGGGTAACTATGGCTACACCTTC
TRBJ1-4 | TRBD1 | NA | TRBV5-6 | CASTTASGGTNEKLFF | TGTGCCAGCACCACAGCGTCAGGGGGAACTAATGAAAAACTGTTTTTT
TRBJ2-1 | NA | few | TRBV4-1 | CASSQDLGYEQFF | TGCGCCAGCAGCCAAGATTTGGGGTATGAGCAGTTCTTC
TRBJ1-3 | TRBD1 | NA | TRBV18 | CASSPSGQGVSGNTIYF | TGTGCCAGCTCACCCTCGGGACAGGGCGTCTCTGGAAACACCATATATTTT
TRBJ2-1 | NA | once | TRBV7-7 | CASSLAPVQADWYNEQFF | TGTGCTAGCAGCTTAGCCCCCGTTCAGGCCGACTGGTACAATGAGCAGTTCTTC
TRBJ2-7 | TRBD2 | NA | TRBV9 | CASSAEASGMKRYF | TGTGCCAGCAGCGCAGAGGCTAGCGGGATGAAAAGGTACTTC
TRBJ1-2 | NA | NA | TRBV7-9 | CASSLGGADVGYTF | TGTGCCAGCAGCTTAGGGGGCGCAGACGTGGGCTACACCTTC
TRBJ1-5 | NA | NA | TRBV7-9 | CASSSDRNQPQHF | TGTGCCAGCAGTTCCGACAGGAATCAGCCCCAGCATTTT
TRBJ2-3 | NA | NA | TRBV19 | CASSITRDLLTDTQYF | TGTGCCAGTAGTATAACCAGGGACCTTCTCACAGATACGCAGTATTTT
TRBJ1-2 | NA | NA | TRBV6-1 | CASSDLQGSYGYTF | TGTGCCAGCAGTGATTTACAGGGTAGCTATGGCTACACCTTC
TRBJ2-1 | TRBD2 | NA | TRBV4-1 | CASSRGLAEYNEQFF | TGCGCCAGCAGCCGCGGACTAGCGGAGTACAATGAGCAGTTCTTC
TRBJ2-1 | NA | NA | TRBV27 | CASIPGLNYNEQFF | TGTGCCAGCATCCCGGGACTTAACTACAATGAGCAGTTCTTC
TRBJ2-1 | TRBD1 | once | TRBV28 | CASTQSGTGHYNEQFF | TGTGCCAGCACCCAGTCCGGGACAGGGCATTACAATGAGCAGTTCTTC
TRBJ2-7 | TRBD2 | NA | TRBV4-1 | CASSPASGGLDEQYF | TGCGCCAGCAGCCCAGCTTCGGGAGGGCTGGACGAGCAGTACTTC
TRBJ1-1 | TRBD1 | NA | TRBV25-1 | CASSGTERADTEAFF | TGTGCCAGCAGCGGGACAGAAAGAGCAGACACTGAAGCTTTCTTT
TRBJ2-7 | TRBD2 | NA | TRBV4-3 | CASSQDSGRTSYEQYF | TGCGCCAGCAGCCAAGACAGCGGGAGAACCTCCTACGAGCAGTACTTC
TRBJ2-2 | TRBD2 | once | TRBV5-1 | CASSPGLAGSFTGELFF | TGCGCCAGCAGCCCCGGACTAGCGGGGTCTTTCACCGGGGAGCTGTTTTTT
TRBJ2-7 | TRBD1 | NA | TRBV7-9 | CASSSGEGASEEQYF | TGTGCCAGCAGCTCCGGAGAGGGGGCTAGTGAGGAGCAGTACTTC
TRBJ1-2 | NA | NA | TRBV25-1 | CASSDLGQLYGYTF | TGTGCCAGCAGTGACCTCGGACAGCTCTATGGCTACACCTTC
TRBJ2-7 | TRBD1 | NA | TRBV28 | CASSRPPDRERYEQYF | TGTGCCAGCAGTCGTCCTCCCGACAGGGAAAGGTACGAGCAGTACTTC
TRBJ2-5 | TRBD1 | once | TRBV5-1 | CASSFGTGQETQYF | TGCGCCAGCAGCTTTGGGACAGGTCAAGAGACCCAGTACTTC
TRBJ1-2 | TRBD1 | once | TRBV20-1 | CSARTGYGYTF | TGCAGTGCGCGGACAGGGTATGGCTACACCTTC